This T cell receptor (beta chain) was documented in a study of T cells after posttransplantation cyclophosphamide. The germline V gene has CDR1 SGHTA and CDR2 FQGTGA. Losses at the gene ends were 5 bases for V and 1 base for J; bases not matched to a gene: 4. The CDR3 totals 15 residues. The assay was immunoSEQ multiplex PCR, and TCRdb's table has in-frame clones only and misses some. This table holds approximately 20,000 clones, about 85% found once. General observations from the study: Recipient CMV seropositivity and CMV reactivation strongly tracked TRB clonality.

Busulfan-fludarabine conditioning, marrow transplant, and cyclophosphamide on days +3 and +4 were administered. The table lists this clone with a few counts. Its antigen is not identified. The TCR sequence derives from a female patient between 40 and 55 years old who received an allogeneic stem cell transplant from a related donor, was CMV-positive, and had no GVHD. Some T cells may have originated in the graft donor. The gene calls are TRBV7-3 and TRBJ2-2, with 7 nucleotides matching TRBD1. Specimen: PBMCs, collected after allogeneic stem cell transplant with posttransplant cyclophosphamide. CDR3 coding DNA: TGTGCCAGCAGCCCATGGACAGGGAACACCGGGGAGCTGTTTTTT. It translates to CASSPWTGNTGELFF.